Listed below are T cell receptor beta chains from one sample, sequenced in a study of shared clonotypes between healthy human individuals. Data came from immunoSEQ multiplex PCR; TCRdb stores just in-frame clones and leaves some out. The sample consists of a few hundred thousand clones, more than 95% of them appearing once. The source material was naive CD4+ T cells sorted from blood. The receptors come from a woman aged 25-40 years in good health. Each CDR3 is given with its conserved first and last residue. D genes are given only for firm matches. Size is stated for part of the rows, as once, few or many counts, or as a class when the clone is expanded.

d_gene,j_gene,abundance,v_gene,CDR3aa,CDR3nt
.,TRBJ2-7,.,TRBV13,CASSLRTGTPIWEQYF,TGTGCCAGCAGCTTAAGGACCGGGACGCCGATCTGGGAGCAGTACTTC
.,TRBJ2-5,.,TRBV6-4,CASSADRGEAQYF,TGTGCCAGCAGTGCCGACAGAGGAGAGGCCCAGTACTTC
.,TRBJ2-5,.,TRBV7-9,CASSLVAERETQYF,TGTGCCAGCAGCTTAGTTGCCGAGAGAGAGACCCAGTACTTC
TRBD1,TRBJ2-5,.,TRBV4-2,CASSQGRDRERETQYF,TGTGCCAGCAGCCAAGGCCGGGACAGGGAACGGGAGACCCAGTACTTC
TRBD2,TRBJ2-1,.,TRBV5-1,CASRGASGRNEQFF,TGCGCCAGCAGAGGGGCTAGCGGACGCAATGAGCAGTTCTTC
.,TRBJ1-1,few,TRBV29-1,CSVERFGEAFF,TGCAGCGTTGAACGCTTTGGTGAAGCTTTCTTT
.,TRBJ2-6,.,TRBV11-2,CASSLDVGAGANVLTF,TGTGCCAGCAGCTTAGACGTTGGGGCCGGGGCCAACGTCCTGACTTTC
.,TRBJ2-3,once,TRBV7-2,CASSRGSSTDTQYF,TGTGCCAGCAGCCGCGGAAGTTCCACAGATACGCAGTATTTT
.,TRBJ1-2,.,TRBV21-1,CASSRRTKTGNYGYTF,TGTGCCAGCAGCCGAAGAACCAAGACAGGGAACTATGGCTACACCTTC
.,TRBJ2-7,once,TRBV5-1,CASSQRSGIYEQYF,TGCGCCAGCAGCCAGCGGAGCGGAATCTACGAGCAGTACTTC
.,TRBJ2-2,.,TRBV5-1,CASSRSGASNTGELFF,TGCGCCAGCAGCCGTTCCGGGGCCTCGAACACCGGGGAGCTGTTTTTT
TRBD1,TRBJ1-5,.,TRBV28,CASSPGTGGYWNQPQHF,TGTGCCAGCAGTCCCGGGACAGGGGGCTATTGGAATCAGCCCCAGCATTTT
.,TRBJ1-5,.,TRBV28,CASSLPGQNNQPQHF,TGTGCCAGCAGTTTACCCGGACAGAATAATCAGCCCCAGCATTTT
TRBD2,TRBJ2-7,.,TRBV28,CASTLSGRSYEQYF,TGTGCCAGCACTCTTAGCGGGAGGTCCTACGAGCAGTACTTC
.,TRBJ1-2,.,TRBV27,CASSFAGARGQGYGYTF,TGTGCCAGCAGTTTTGCGGGGGCACGCGGGCAGGGCTATGGCTACACCTTC
.,TRBJ1-6,.,TRBV2,CASVLNYNSPLHF,TGTGCCAGCGTATTAAATTATAATTCACCCCTCCACTTT
.,TRBJ1-2,.,TRBV25-1,CASSPGRWIDGYTF,TGTGCCAGCAGCCCCGGACGGTGGATTGATGGCTACACCTTC
.,TRBJ1-4,.,TRBV6-1,CASSENGGGTEKLFF,TGTGCCAGCAGTGAAAATGGCGGGGGTACTGAAAAACTGTTTTTT
.,TRBJ1-6,.,TRBV30,CAWAGLVGSPLHF,TGTGCCTGGGCGGGCCTCGTAGGTTCACCCCTCCACTTT
.,TRBJ2-3,.,TRBV2,CASKERANLLGQYF,TGTGCCAGCAAGGAGCGGGCGAATCTCCTCGGGCAGTATTTT
.,TRBJ2-3,.,TRBV7-2,CASSLLGTLGTDTQYF,TGTGCCAGCAGCTTATTAGGGACCCTGGGCACAGATACGCAGTATTTT
.,TRBJ1-5,once,TRBV28,CASSWGRGNQPQHF,TGTGCCAGCAGTTGGGGCAGGGGCAATCAGCCCCAGCATTTT
.,TRBJ1-1,.,TRBV7-2,CASSLVQGRNTEAFF,TGTGCCAGCAGCTTAGTTCAGGGAAGGAACACTGAAGCTTTCTTT
.,TRBJ2-3,.,TRBV5-6,CASSLVSGSPDTQYF,TGTGCCAGCAGCTTAGTATCAGGGAGTCCAGATACGCAGTATTTT
TRBD2,TRBJ2-2,once,TRBV29-1,CSVVKRELDTGELFF,TGCAGCGTTGTCAAGCGGGAACTCGACACCGGGGAGCTGTTTTTT
.,TRBJ2-7,once,TRBV5-4,CASSFVGYEQYF,TGTGCCAGCAGCTTTGTCGGCTACGAGCAGTACTTC
.,TRBJ2-7,.,TRBV28,CASSPPGLPSYEQYF,TGTGCCAGCAGTCCACCGGGCCTTCCCTCCTACGAGCAGTACTTC
TRBD2,TRBJ2-1,.,TRBV28,CASSLTLLAGGRNEQFF,TGTGCCAGCAGTCTGACTCTTCTAGCGGGAGGTCGTAATGAGCAGTTCTTC
TRBD1,TRBJ1-2,.,TRBV5-5,CASSSTGGYGYTF,TGTGCCAGCAGTTCAACAGGGGGCTATGGCTACACCTTC
TRBD1,TRBJ2-6,.,TRBV5-1,CASSVTGGATANVLTF,TGCGCCAGCAGCGTAACAGGGGGCGCGACGGCCAACGTCCTGACTTTC
TRBD1,TRBJ1-5,.,TRBV23-1,CASSHRGRDQPQHF,TGCGCCAGCAGTCACAGGGGGCGAGATCAGCCCCAGCATTTT
.,TRBJ2-7,.,TRBV28,CASSGGQPPVYEQYF,TGTGCCAGCAGTGGGGGACAACCCCCGGTCTACGAGCAGTACTTC
TRBD1,TRBJ2-2,.,TRBV18,CASSPGQDTGELFF,TGTGCCAGCTCACCCGGACAGGACACCGGGGAGCTGTTTTTT
TRBD2,TRBJ2-7,.,TRBV28,CASSISGTSRLEQYF,TGTGCCAGCAGTATCTCCGGGACTAGTCGCCTCGAGCAGTACTTC
.,TRBJ2-3,.,TRBV6-6,CATQAGFTDTQYF,TGTGCCACCCAGGCGGGTTTCACAGATACGCAGTATTTT
.,TRBJ2-7,.,TRBV4-2,CASSQDFLDAEQYF,TGTGCCAGCAGCCAAGATTTCTTGGACGCTGAGCAGTACTTC
.,TRBJ2-7,.,TRBV11-2,CASSPDRAVSDEQYF,TGTGCCAGCAGCCCAGACAGAGCAGTAAGCGACGAGCAGTACTTC
.,TRBJ1-6,.,TRBV23-1,CASSQTDGSRSYNSPLHF,TGCGCCAGCAGTCAAACTGACGGGAGCAGATCCTATAATTCACCCCTCCACTTT
.,TRBJ1-2,.,TRBV2,CATRVGANYGYTF,TGTGCCACCCGGGTGGGAGCCAACTATGGCTACACCTTC
.,TRBJ1-1,.,TRBV28,CASREDRLGHTLRTEAFF,TGTGCCAGCAGGGAGGACCGCCTGGGACACACATTGCGAACTGAAGCTTTCTTT
.,TRBJ1-2,.,TRBV7-9,CASSRSAGANYGYTF,TGTGCCAGCAGCAGGTCCGCGGGGGCCAACTATGGCTACACCTTC
.,TRBJ2-1,.,TRBV11-2,CASSLVVAGPPNEQFF,TGTGCCAGCAGCTTAGTCGTCGCGGGTCCCCCAAATGAGCAGTTCTTC
.,TRBJ2-3,.,TRBV7-9,CASILSVSTDTQYF,TGTGCCAGCATTTTGTCAGTTAGCACAGATACGCAGTATTTT
TRBD2,TRBJ2-1,.,TRBV28,CASNIAGGPRGYEQFF,TGTGCCAGCAATATAGCGGGAGGGCCTAGAGGATATGAGCAGTTCTTC
.,TRBJ2-6,.,TRBV5-1,CASSLAGSGANVLTF,TGCGCCAGCAGCTTGGCGGGTTCAGGGGCCAACGTCCTGACTTTC
.,TRBJ2-3,.,TRBV7-9,CASSPMGDTQYF,TGTGCCAGCAGCCCGATGGGGGATACGCAGTATTTT
TRBD2,TRBJ2-3,once,TRBV5-1,CASSSGTSGRDTQYF,TGCGCCAGCAGCTCTGGGACTAGCGGGAGAGATACGCAGTATTTT
.,TRBJ1-2,.,TRBV5-1,CASSLVTTTLAGLYGYTF,TGCGCCAGCAGCTTGGTTACCACCACACTCGCAGGGCTCTATGGCTACACCTTC
.,TRBJ2-1,.,TRBV5-8,CASSLGRGTYNEQFF,TGTGCCAGCAGCTTGGGAAGGGGGACCTACAATGAGCAGTTCTTC
TRBD1,TRBJ2-2,.,TRBV5-6,CASSLEGGGSGELFF,TGTGCCAGCAGCTTGGAAGGGGGCGGGTCCGGGGAGCTGTTTTTT
TRBD2,TRBJ2-3,once,TRBV2,CASGRAHSTDTQYF,TGTGCCAGCGGGAGGGCCCATAGCACAGATACGCAGTATTTT